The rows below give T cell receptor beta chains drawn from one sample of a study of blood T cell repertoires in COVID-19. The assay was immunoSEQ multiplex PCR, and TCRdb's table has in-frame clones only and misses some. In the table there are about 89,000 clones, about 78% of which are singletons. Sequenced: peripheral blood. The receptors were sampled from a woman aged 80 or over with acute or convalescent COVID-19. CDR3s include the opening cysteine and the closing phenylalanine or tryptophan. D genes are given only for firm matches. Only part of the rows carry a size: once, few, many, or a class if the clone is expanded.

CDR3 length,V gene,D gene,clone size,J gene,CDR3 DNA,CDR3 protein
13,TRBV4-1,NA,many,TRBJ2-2,TGCGCCAGCAGCCTGAAGACGGGCGGGGAGCTGTTTTTT,CASSLKTGGELFF
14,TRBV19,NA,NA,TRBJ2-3,TGTGCCAGTAGTATTAAATCTAGCACAGATACGCAGTATTTT,CASSIKSSTDTQYF
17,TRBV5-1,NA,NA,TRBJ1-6,TGCGCCAGCAGCTTGGCCCTACAGGGATTGTATAATTCACCCCTCCACTTT,CASSLALQGLYNSPLHF
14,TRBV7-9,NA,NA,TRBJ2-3,TGTGCCAGCAGCATCGGACTAAGCACAGATACGCAGTATTTT,CASSIGLSTDTQYF
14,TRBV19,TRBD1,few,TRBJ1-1,TGTGCCAGTAGTATAAGGCAGGGGGCAACTGAAGCTTTCTTT,CASSIRQGATEAFF
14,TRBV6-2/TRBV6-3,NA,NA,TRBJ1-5,TGTGCCAGCAGTTACTCAGGACTCAATCAGCCCCAGCATTTT,CASSYSGLNQPQHF
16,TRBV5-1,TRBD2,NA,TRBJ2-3,TGCGCCAGCAGCCAGGGACTAGCGGGGGTCGGGGATACGCAGTATTTT,CASSQGLAGVGDTQYF
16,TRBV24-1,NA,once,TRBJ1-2,TGTGCCACCAGTGACCCAGCGGGGACCCTGGGCTATGGCTACACCTTC,CATSDPAGTLGYGYTF
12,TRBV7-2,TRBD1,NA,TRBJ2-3,TGTGCCAGCAGCAGGGGGCCCGATACGCAGTATTTT,CASSRGPDTQYF
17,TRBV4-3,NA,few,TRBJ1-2,TGCGCCAGCAGCCAAGATTTGGTTGGAGGGGCGACCTATGGCTACACCTTC,CASSQDLVGGATYGYTF
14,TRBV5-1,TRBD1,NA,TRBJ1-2,TGCGCCAGCAGCCTCGAGGGACAGGGTAGCGGCTACACCTTC,CASSLEGQGSGYTF
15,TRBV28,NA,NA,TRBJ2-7,TGTGCCAGCAGCGCGGGACAGCTGACTCCCTACGAGCAGTACTTC,CASSAGQLTPYEQYF
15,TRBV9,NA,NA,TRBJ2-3,TGTGCCAGCAGTCCGCAGGGCTCTGGCACAGATACGCAGTATTTT,CASSPQGSGTDTQYF
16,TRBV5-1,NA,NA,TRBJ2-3,TGCGCCAGCAGCTTGTCAGGGAGGCGTTGGACAGATACGCAGTATTTT,CASSLSGRRWTDTQYF
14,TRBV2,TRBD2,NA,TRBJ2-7,TGTGCCAGCACTCAAGACGGGGGGATCTACGAGCAGTACTTC,CASTQDGGIYEQYF
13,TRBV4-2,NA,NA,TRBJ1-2,TGTGCCAGCAGCCAAGATAGGGAGGATGGCTACACCTTC,CASSQDREDGYTF
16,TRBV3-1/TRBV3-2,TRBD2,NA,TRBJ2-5,TGTGCCAGCAGGTCTACGGGACTAGCGGGGGAAGAGACCCAGTACTTC,CASRSTGLAGEETQYF
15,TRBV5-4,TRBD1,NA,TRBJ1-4,TGTGCCAGCAGCTCCCGGACAGGGAAAAATGAAAAACTGTTTTTT,CASSSRTGKNEKLFF
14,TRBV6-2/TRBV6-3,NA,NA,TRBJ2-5,TGTGCCAGCAGTCTAGGGGGGGCCGCCGAGACCCAGTACTTC,CASSLGGAAETQYF
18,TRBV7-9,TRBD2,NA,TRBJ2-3,TGTGCCAGCAGCTTTGGGACGACTAGCGGGGGGGTGTCAGATACGCAGTATTTT,CASSFGTTSGGVSDTQYF
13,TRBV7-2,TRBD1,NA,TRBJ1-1,TGTGCCAGCAGCTTCACAGGGGATACTGAAGCTTTCTTT,CASSFTGDTEAFF
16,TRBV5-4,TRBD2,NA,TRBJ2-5,TGTGCCAGCAGCTTGGGCGGCGGGGGGGCCCGGGAGACCCAGTACTTC,CASSLGGGGARETQYF
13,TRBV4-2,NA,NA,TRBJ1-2,TGTGCCAGCAGCCAAGCAGGTTGGCGCGGCTACACCTTC,CASSQAGWRGYTF
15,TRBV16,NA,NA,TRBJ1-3,TGTGCCAGCAGTCGTGTGGGGCGTCGGGGAAACACCATATATTTT,CASSRVGRRGNTIYF
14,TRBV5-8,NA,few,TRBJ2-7,TGTGCCAGCAGCTCCTCCCCGGTGGCCTACGAGCAGTACTTC,CASSSSPVAYEQYF
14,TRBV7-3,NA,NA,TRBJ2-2,TGTGCCAGCAGCTTAGACCGGGGAGCCGGGGAGCTGTTTTTT,CASSLDRGAGELFF
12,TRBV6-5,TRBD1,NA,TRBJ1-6,TGTGCCAGCACTCAGGGGGATTCACCCCTCCACTTT,CASTQGDSPLHF
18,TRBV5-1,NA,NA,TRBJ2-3,TGCGCCAGCAGACGGTCCATAGCGGACGGCCAGAGCACAGATACGCAGTATTTT,CASRRSIADGQSTDTQYF
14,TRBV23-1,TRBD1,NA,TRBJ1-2,TGCGCCAGCAGTCAATCTAGGGACAGCACTGGCTACACCTTC,CASSQSRDSTGYTF
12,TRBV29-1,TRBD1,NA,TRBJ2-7,TGCAGCGTTGATGACAGGGGGGACGAGCAGTACTTC,CSVDDRGDEQYF
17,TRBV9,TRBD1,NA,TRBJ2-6,TGTGCCAGCAGCGTGGCAGGGGGCTTCGCTGGGGCCAACGTCCTGACTTTC,CASSVAGGFAGANVLTF
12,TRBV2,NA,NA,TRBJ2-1,TGTGCCAGTCTGGGCCCCTCGGATGAGCAGTTCTTC,CASLGPSDEQFF
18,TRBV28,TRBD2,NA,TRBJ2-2,TGTGCCAGCAGTTTGCGCCTCAGCAGCGGGGGGGACACCGGGGAGCTGTTTTTT,CASSLRLSSGGDTGELFF